Detailed here is one T cell receptor beta chain. Thyroid surgery had not been preceded by any treatment in any patient. This specimen comes from a study of metastatic and nonmetastatic thyroid tumors. The CDR3 sequence is 15 residues long. Germline V gene data show CDR1 as SGHNT and CDR2 as YYREEE (reference sequence). The ends lost 2 bases at V and 5 bases at J; junction bases unmatched: 7. From the PCR reads, TCRdb re-called clones with MiXCR. Of 45,000 to 65,000 clones in the sample, over 15% are singletons; the top ten hold 2.5% to 3.5%. This sequence joins TRBV5-4 and TRBJ1-2; 9 bases are a match to TRBD1. This receptor was identified in a female donor with papillary thyroid cancer or a benign thyroid nodule (not recorded which). Some clones in this sample may be carry-over from other donors' samples. Sequencing used blood. Here the CDR3 DNA reads TGTGCCAGCAGCTTAATACAGGGGGCAGGTTATGGCTACACCTTC. Residues: CASSLIQGAGYGYTF.